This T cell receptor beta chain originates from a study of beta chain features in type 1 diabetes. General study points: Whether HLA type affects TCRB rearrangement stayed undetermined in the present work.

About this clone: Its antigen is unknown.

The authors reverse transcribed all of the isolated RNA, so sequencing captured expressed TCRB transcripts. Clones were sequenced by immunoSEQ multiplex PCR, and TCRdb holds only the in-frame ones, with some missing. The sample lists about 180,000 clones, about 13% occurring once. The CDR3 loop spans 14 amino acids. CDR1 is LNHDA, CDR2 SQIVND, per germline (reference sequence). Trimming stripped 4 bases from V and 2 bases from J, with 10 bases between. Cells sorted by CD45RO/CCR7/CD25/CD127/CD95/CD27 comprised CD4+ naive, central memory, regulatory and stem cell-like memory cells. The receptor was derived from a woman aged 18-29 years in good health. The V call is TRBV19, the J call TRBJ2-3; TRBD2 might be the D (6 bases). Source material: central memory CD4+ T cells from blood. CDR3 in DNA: TGTGCCAGTAGTAGCGGGAAGATCACAGATACGCAGTATTTT. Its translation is CASSSGKITDTQYF. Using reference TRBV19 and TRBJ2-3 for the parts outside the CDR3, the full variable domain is DGGITQSPKYLFRKEGQNVTLSCEQNLNHDAMYWYRQDPGQGLRLIYYSQIVNDFQKGDIAEGYSVSREKKESFPLTVTSAQKNPTAFYLCASSSGKITDTQYFGPGTRLTVL.